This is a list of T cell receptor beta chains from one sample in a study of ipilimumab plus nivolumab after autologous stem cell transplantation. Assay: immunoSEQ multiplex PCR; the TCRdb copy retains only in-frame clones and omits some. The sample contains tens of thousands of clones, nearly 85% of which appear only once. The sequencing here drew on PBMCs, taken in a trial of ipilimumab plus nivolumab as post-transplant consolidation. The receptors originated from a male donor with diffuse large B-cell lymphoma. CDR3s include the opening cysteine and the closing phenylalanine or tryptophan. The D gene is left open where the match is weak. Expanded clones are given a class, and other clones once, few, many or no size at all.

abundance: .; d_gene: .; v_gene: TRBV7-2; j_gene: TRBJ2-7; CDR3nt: TGTGCCAGCAGCTTAGCACCCCAGGCGGCCTACGAGCAGTACTTC; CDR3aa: CASSLAPQAAYEQYF
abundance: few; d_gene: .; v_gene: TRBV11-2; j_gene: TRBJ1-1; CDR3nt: TGTGCCAGCAGCTACTCGTTCGGGACGAACACTGAAGCTTTCTTT; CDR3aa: CASSYSFGTNTEAFF
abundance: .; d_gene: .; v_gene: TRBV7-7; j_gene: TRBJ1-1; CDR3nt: TGTGCCAGCAGCCAACCTAGAGGAGGGACTGAAGCTTTCTTT; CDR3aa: CASSQPRGGTEAFF
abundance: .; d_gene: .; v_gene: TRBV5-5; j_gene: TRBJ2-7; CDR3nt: TGTGCCAGCAGCGCGGGTACGGGGTCCCACGAGCAGTACTTC; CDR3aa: CASSAGTGSHEQYF
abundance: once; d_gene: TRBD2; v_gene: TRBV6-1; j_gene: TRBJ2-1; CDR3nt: TGTGCCAGCACCCCTAGCGGGGGGATCTACAATGAGCAGTTCTTC; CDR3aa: CASTPSGGIYNEQFF
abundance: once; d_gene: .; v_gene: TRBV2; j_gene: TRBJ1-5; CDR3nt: TGTGCCAGCAGTGAAAGGCGTACCCGCCAGCCCCAGCATTTT; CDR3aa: CASSERRTRQPQHF
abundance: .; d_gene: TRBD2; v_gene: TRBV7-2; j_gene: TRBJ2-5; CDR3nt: TGTGCCAGCACCCCGTTTATATTAGCGGGGGCAGGAGAGACCCAGTACTTC; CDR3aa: CASTPFILAGAGETQYF
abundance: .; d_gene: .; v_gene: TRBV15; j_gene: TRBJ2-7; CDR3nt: TGTGCCACCAGCAGAGTCCCCCCGACGAGCGACCCCTCCTACGAGCAGTACTTC; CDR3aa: CATSRVPPTSDPSYEQYF
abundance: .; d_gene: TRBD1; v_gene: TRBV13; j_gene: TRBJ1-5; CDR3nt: TGTGCCAGCAGCCGGGGACAGCCCAGGGCAGGCAATCAGCCCCAGCATTTT; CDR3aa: CASSRGQPRAGNQPQHF
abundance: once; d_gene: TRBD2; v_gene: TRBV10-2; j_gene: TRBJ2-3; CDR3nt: TGCGCCAGCAGTCAGACTAGCGGGGGACCCACAGATACGCAGTATTTT; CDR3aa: CASSQTSGGPTDTQYF
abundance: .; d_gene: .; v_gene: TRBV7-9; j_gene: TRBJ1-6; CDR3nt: TGTGCCAGCAGTTCAGGGTCCTATAATTCACCCCTCCACTTT; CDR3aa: CASSSGSYNSPLHF
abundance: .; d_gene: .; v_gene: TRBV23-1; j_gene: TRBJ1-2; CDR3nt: TGCGCCAGCAGTCAAGGAGCCGCGGCGACGGACCTAGGTGGCTTC; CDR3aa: CASSQGAAATDLGGF